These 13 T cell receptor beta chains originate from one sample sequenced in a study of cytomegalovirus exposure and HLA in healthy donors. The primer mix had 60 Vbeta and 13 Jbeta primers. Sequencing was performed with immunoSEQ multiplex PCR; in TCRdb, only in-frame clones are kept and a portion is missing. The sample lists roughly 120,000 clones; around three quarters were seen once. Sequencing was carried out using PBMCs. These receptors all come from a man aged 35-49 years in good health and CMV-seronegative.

CDR3 region: CASSSGTSGSTDTQYF. The CDR3 DNA sequence: TGTGCCAGCAGCTCCGGGACTAGCGGGAGCACAGATACGCAGTATTTT. The rearrangement uses TRBV11-2 and TRBJ2-3; the match to TRBD2 covers 12 bases. This CDR3 spans 16 amino acids. In germline, CDR1 is SGHAT, CDR2 FQNNGV. V shed 4 bases, J shed 0 bases, and the junction held 2 bases outside the gene matches.

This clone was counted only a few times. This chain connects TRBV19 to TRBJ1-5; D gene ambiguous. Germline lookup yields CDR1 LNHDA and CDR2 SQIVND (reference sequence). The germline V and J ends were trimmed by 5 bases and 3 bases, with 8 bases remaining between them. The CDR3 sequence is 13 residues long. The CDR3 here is CASSWTDNQPQHF. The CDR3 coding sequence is TGTGCCAGTAGTTGGACTGACAATCAGCCCCAGCATTTT. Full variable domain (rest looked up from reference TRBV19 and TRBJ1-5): DGGITQSPKYLFRKEGQNVTLSCEQNLNHDAMYWYRQDPGQGLRLIYYSQIVNDFQKGDIAEGYSVSREKKESFPLTVTSAQKNPTAFYLCASSWTDNQPQHFGDGTRLSIL.

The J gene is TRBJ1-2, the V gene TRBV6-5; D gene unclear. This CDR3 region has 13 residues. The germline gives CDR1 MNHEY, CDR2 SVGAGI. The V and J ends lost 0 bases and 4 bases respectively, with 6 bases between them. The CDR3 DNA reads TGTGCCAGCAGTTACTCGACTGGCTATGGCTACACCTTC. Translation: CASSYSTGYGYTF.

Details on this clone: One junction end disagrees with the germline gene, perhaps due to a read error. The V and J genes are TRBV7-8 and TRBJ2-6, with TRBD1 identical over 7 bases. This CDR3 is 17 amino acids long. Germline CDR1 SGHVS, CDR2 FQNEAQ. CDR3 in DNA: TGTGCCAGCAGCTTAGAGGGGACAGCCTCTGGGGCCAACGGCCTGACTTTC. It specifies CASSLEGTASGANGLTF.

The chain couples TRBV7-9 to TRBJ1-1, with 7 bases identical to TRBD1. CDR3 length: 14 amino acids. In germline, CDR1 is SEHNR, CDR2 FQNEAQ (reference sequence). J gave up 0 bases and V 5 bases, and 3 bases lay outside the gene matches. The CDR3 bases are TGTGCCAGCAGCGTCAGGGGGGTGAACACTGAAGCTTTCTTT. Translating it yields CASSVRGVNTEAFF.

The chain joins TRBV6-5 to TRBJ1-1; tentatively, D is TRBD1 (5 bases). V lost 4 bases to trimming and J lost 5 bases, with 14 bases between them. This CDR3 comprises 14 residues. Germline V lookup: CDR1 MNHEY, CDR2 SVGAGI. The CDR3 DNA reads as TGTGCCAGCAGTTTTTTGGGGGGGTGGACTGAAGCTTTCTTT. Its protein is CASSFLGGWTEAFF.

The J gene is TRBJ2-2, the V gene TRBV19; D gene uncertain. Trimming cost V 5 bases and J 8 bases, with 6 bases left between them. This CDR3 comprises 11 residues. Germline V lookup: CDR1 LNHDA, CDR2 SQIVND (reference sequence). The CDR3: CASSGLGELFF. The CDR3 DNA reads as TGTGCCAGTAGTGGTCTAGGGGAGCTGTTTTTT.

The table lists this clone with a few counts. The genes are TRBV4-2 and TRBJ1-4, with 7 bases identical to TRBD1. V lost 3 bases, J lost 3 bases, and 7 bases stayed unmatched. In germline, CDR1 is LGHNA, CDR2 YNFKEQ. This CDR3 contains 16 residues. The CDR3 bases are TGTGCCAGCAGCCATTCAACAGGGGACCCTAATGAAAAACTGTTTTTT. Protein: CASSHSTGDPNEKLFF.

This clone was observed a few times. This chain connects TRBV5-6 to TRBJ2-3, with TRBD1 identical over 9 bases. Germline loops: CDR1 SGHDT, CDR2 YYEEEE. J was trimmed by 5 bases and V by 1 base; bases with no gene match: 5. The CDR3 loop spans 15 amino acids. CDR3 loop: CASSLLGQGGDTQYF. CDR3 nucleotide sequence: TGTGCCAGCAGCTTGTTGGGACAGGGAGGAGATACGCAGTATTTT.

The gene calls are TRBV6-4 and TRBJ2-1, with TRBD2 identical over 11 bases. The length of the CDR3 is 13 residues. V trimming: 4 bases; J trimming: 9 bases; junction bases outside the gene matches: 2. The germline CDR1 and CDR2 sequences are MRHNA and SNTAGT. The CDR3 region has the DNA TGTGCCAGCAGTGCACTAGCGGGGGCTGAGCAGTTCTTC. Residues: CASSALAGAEQFF.

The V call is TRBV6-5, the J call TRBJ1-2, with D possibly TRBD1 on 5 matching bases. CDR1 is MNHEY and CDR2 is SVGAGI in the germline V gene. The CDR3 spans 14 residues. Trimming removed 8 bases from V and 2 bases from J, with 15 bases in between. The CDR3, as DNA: TGTGCCAGCGCGGGATTGGGGGAGAACTATGGCTACACCTTC. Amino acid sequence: CASAGLGENYGYTF.

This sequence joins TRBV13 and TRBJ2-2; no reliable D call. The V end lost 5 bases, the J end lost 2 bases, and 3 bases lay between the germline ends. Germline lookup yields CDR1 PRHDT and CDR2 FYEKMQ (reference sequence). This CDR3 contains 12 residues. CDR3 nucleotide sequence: TGTGCCAGCAGCCCAAACACCGGGGAGCTGTTTTTT. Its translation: CASSPNTGELFF.

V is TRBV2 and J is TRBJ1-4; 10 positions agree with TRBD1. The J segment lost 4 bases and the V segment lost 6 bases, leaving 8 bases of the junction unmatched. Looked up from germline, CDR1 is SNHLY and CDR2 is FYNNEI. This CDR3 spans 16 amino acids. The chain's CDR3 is CASSGDRGGGNEKLFF. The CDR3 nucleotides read TGTGCCAGCAGCGGGGACAGGGGCGGAGGTAATGAAAAACTGTTTTTT.